This section outlines one T cell receptor (beta chain) sequence together with its context. Its antigen is not identified. The sample comes from a study of T cell responses to AZD1222 COVID-19 vaccine. The wider study: Second-dose timings of about 4 or about 12 weeks were pooled.

This table comes from immunoSEQ multiplex PCR, and its TCRdb copy is limited to in-frame clones, with some not included. The sample has more than 100,000 clones, more than 70% seen once. Broader study findings: Donor demographics were predominantly white British with a female majority; clonal diversity may be underestimated. Spike-wide vaccine-associated CD4 TCRs dominated at 160-218 and 743-854. Reportedly, nearly half of unique spike TCRs recognized epitopes outside B.1.351/B.1.1.7 mutations.

This TCR came from an adult in good health. Sequenced here: peripheral blood, sampled on day 0 of AZD1222 vaccination.

CDR3 loop: CASSGGLISDTQYF. The CDR3 bases are TGTGCCAGCTCTGGGGGACTGATTTCAGATACGCAGTATTTT. The chain links TRBV2 to TRBJ2-3; D perhaps matches TRBD2 (6 bases). Trimming pared 8 bases from V and 4 bases from J, leaving 16 bases between. This CDR3 has 14 amino acids. In germline, CDR1 is SNHLY, CDR2 FYNNEI.